The present TCR beta chain was sequenced within a study of CD8 T cells in ankylosing spondylitis. Study-level points and caveats: It appeared that ankylosing spondylitis blood was characterized by a TCR beta motif of fewer than ten highly homologous variants. Disease-associated clones were reportedly significantly overrepresented in matched ankylosing spondylitis synovial fluid. Peripheral blood held disease-linked clones only at relatively low frequency, and these were CD8+.

Libraries for TCR beta were made by quantitative 5'-RACE with molecular barcodes. TCRdb reprocessed the 5' RACE reads via MiXCR and lists one record per CDR3 protein. The data hold about 420,000 distinct CDR3 sequences, with about a fifth observed a single time. The CDR3 consists of 14 residues. Per germline, CDR1 SNHLY and CDR2 FYNNEI. The V end was cut by 7 bases, the J end by 2 bases, with 11 bases between. This clonotype appeared a few times. Its antigen is still unknown. This clonotype was obtained from a male donor with ankylosing spondylitis. Material for sequencing was blood, either unsorted or a sorted T cell fraction (not recorded which). The V call is TRBV2, the J call TRBJ2-2; no definite D call. CDR3 DNA sequence: TGTGCCAGCAAGGTCAACTCAAACACCGGGGAGCTGTTTTTT. It translates to CASKVNSNTGELFF.